Listed here are 5 T cell receptor beta chains from one sample, sequenced in a study of T-cell memory formation after mild COVID-19. TCRdb reprocessed the 5' RACE reads with MiXCR, giving one entry per CDR3 protein. The repertoire holds more than 250,000 distinct CDR3 sequences, with over 15% as singletons. Sequences were obtained from PBMCs or a T cell subset sorted from them (not recorded which). These receptors were obtained from a man aged 18-30 years who had mild COVID-19 (a few samples of this study predate the infection). Cell type and time point are not known.

This clonotype was detected only a few times. The rearrangement links TRBV19 to TRBJ2-2, with 7 positions matching TRBD1. The CDR3 length is 14 residues. Germline lookup yields CDR1 LNHDA and CDR2 SQIVND (reference sequence). The V gene end was trimmed by 5 bases and the J gene end by 4 bases; junction bases not matched to a gene: 4. CDR3: CASSRYRGTGELFF. CDR3 in DNA: TGTGCCAGTAGTCGGTACAGGGGCACCGGGGAGCTGTTTTTT. The full variable domain, rest sourced from reference TRBV19 and TRBJ2-2, is DGGITQSPKYLFRKEGQNVTLSCEQNLNHDAMYWYRQDPGQGLRLIYYSQIVNDFQKGDIAEGYSVSREKKESFPLTVTSAQKNPTAFYLCASSRYRGTGELFFGEGSRLTVL.

This clonotype was counted a few times. The chain employs TRBV7-8 and TRBJ2-2; D uncertain. Trimming pared 1 base from V and 3 bases from J, leaving 6 bases between. The CDR3 is 14 residues long. Germline V lookup: CDR1 SGHVS, CDR2 FQNEAQ. CDR3 in amino acids: CASSLVTHTGELFF. The CDR3 nucleotides read TGTGCCAGCAGCTTAGTCACCCACACCGGGGAGCTGTTTTTT.

This clonotype was observed a few times. J is TRBJ1-4 and V is TRBV28; D perhaps matches TRBD1 (5 bases). The germline gives CDR1 MDHEN, CDR2 SYDVKM. The CDR3 runs 16 residues. V was cut by 3 bases and J by 7 bases, with 18 bases left in between. DNA for the CDR3: TGTGCCAGCAGTTTTACCGGGGCCAGCTGGGGTGAAAAACTGTTTTTT. Amino acids: CASSFTGASWGEKLFF.

The chain employs TRBV27 and TRBJ2-7, with D maybe TRBD1 (5 bases). Germline values: CDR1 MNHEY, CDR2 SMNVEV (reference sequence). V shed 2 bases and J shed 2 bases, with 19 bases lying between them. This CDR3 comprises 17 residues. The CDR3 DNA sequence: TGTGCCAGCAGTTTAGTTTATTCAGGGCACCGACCCTACGAGCAGTACTTC. This gives the protein CASSLVYSGHRPYEQYF.

This clonotype was recorded a few times. V gene TRBV6-1 combines with J gene TRBJ2-5, with TRBD2 identical over 10 bases. The ends lost 10 bases at V and 7 bases at J; junction bases unmatched: 18. Looked up from germline, CDR1 is MNHNS and CDR2 is SASEGT. The length of the CDR3 is 16 residues. The DNA of the CDR3 is TGTGCCACCGACCGTCTCGGAACTAGCGGGGAGTGGACCCAGTACTTC. Protein: CATDRLGTSGEWTQYF.